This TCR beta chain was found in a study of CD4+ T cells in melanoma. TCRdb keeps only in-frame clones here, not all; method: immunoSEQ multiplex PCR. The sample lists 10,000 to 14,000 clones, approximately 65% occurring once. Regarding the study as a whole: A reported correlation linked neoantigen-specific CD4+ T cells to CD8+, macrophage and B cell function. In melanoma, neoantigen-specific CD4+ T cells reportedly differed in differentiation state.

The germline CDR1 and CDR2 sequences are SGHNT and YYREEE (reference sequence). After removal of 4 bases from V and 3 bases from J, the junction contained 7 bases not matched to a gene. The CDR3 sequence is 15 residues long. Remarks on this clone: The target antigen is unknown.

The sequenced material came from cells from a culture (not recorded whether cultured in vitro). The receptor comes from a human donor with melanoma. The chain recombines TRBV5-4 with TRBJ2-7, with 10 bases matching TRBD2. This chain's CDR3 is CASSLRASGGYEQYF. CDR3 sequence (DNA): TGTGCCAGCAGCCTCCGGGCTAGCGGGGGCTACGAGCAGTACTTC.